This T cell receptor beta chain appears in the sequencing data of a study of response to subunit inactivated influenza vaccine. TCRdb reanalysed the RT-PCR reads using MiXCR and keeps one entry per CDR3 protein. The sample gives 280,000 or so distinct CDR3 sequences, less than 25% of which show up once; approximately 10% is in the top ten. The CDR3 is made up of 17 amino acids. Germline V gene sequence: CDR1 SEHNR, CDR2 FQNEAQ (reference sequence). V dropped 1 base and J dropped 4; count of bases not matched to a gene: 12. With regard to this clonotype: As yet, its antigen is unknown.

Study-level points and caveats: Researchers suggested that each seasonal influenza vaccination recruits few new T cells.

The rearrangement uses TRBV7-9 and TRBJ2-7; TRBD1 agrees at 8 bases. Sequences were derived from PBMCs from blood, sampled about 20 months after vaccination. The source is a man between 50 and 69 years old who received an inactivated influenza vaccine. CDR3 nucleotides: TGTGCCAGCAGCTTAGGGGGAACCGGGACAGGCGGGTACGAGCAGTACTTC. Protein product: CASSLGGTGTGGYEQYF.